One sample yielded the 21 T cell receptor beta chains listed below, sequenced in a study of T cells in tumors after PD-1 blockade. This table comes from immunoSEQ multiplex PCR, and its TCRdb copy is limited to in-frame clones, with some not included. The table lists 50,000 or so clones, more than 70% of them singletons. Material: PBMCs, obtained before anti-PD-1 treatment. These TCRs come from a human donor with basal cell carcinoma.

V usage is TRBV7-6 and J usage is TRBJ2-5; D remains ambiguous. The CDR3 consists of 13 residues. V lost 5 bases to trimming and J lost 3 bases, with 10 bases between them. Germline-derived CDR1 and CDR2 are SGHVS and FNYEAQ. The CDR3 DNA reads as TGTGCCAGCAGCGGACCCAAGGAAGAGACCCAGTACTTC. Its protein is CASSGPKEETQYF.

The chain uses TRBV2 and TRBJ2-7; no reliable D call. V was pared by 2 bases and J by 2 bases, with 10 bases between. The CDR3 sequence is 14 residues long. The germline gives CDR1 SNHLY, CDR2 FYNNEI. This CDR3 is CASSEWQMTYEQYF. The CDR3 bases are TGTGCCAGCAGTGAATGGCAAATGACCTACGAGCAGTACTTC.

V usage is TRBV2 and J usage is TRBJ1-5, with D unclear. V dropped 1 base and J dropped 0 bases, with 7 bases sitting between them. The CDR3 spans 15 residues. Germline V gene data show CDR1 as SNHLY and CDR2 as FYNNEI. The CDR3 region is CASSEDGYSNQPQHF. The CDR3 region has the DNA TGTGCCAGCAGTGAAGACGGTTATAGCAATCAGCCCCAGCATTTT.

The V gene is TRBV2, the J gene TRBJ1-2; no clear D. Trimming left V 8 bases short and J 4 bases short, with 5 bases between. This CDR3 comprises 10 residues. The germline V gene encodes CDR1 SNHLY and CDR2 FYNNEI. The CDR3 coding sequence is TGTGCCAGCGGTTCCTATGGCTACACCTTC. It is translated as CASGSYGYTF.

The chain links TRBV10-1 to TRBJ1-3; D unresolved. V was trimmed by 2 bases and J by 4 bases, leaving 0 bases between them. CDR1 WNHNN and CDR2 SYGVQD come from the germline V gene (reference sequence). The CDR3 spans 11 residues. The CDR3 spells CASSEGNTIYF. The CDR3 DNA sequence: TGCGCCAGCAGTGAGGGAAACACCATATATTTT.

Here the CDR3 reads CASGGRAAFPYNEQFF. The CDR3 DNA follows: TGTGCCAGCGGGGGGCGGGCGGCATTCCCTTACAATGAGCAGTTCTTC. V usage is TRBV5-4 and J usage is TRBJ2-1; D may be TRBD1 or TRBD2 (6 bases each). Germline V lookup: CDR1 SGHNT, CDR2 YYREEE (reference sequence). Trimming cost V 7 bases and J 4 bases, with 21 bases left between them. The CDR3 is made up of 16 amino acids.

The chain carries TRBV5-4 and TRBJ1-5; D possibly corresponds to TRBD1 (5 bases). CDR3 length: 15 residues. The V gene's germline CDR1 is SGHNT and CDR2 YYREEE (reference sequence). Trimming stripped 4 bases from V and 0 bases from J, with 11 bases between. The CDR3 is CASSVGGYSNQPQHF. The CDR3 DNA reads as TGTGCCAGCAGCGTTGGGGGATATAGCAATCAGCCCCAGCATTTT.

About this clone: The junction departs from the called germline gene at one end, perhaps through a read error. This chain links TRBV19 with TRBJ2-1; 10 bases align to TRBD2. Per the germline V gene, CDR1 is LNHDA and CDR2 is SQIVND (reference sequence). CDR3 size: 14 residues. As DNA, the CDR3 is TGTGCCAGTAGAATAGCGGGAGGCTACAATGAGCAGTTCTTC. Its translation is CASRIAGGYNEQFF.

This clone came up once. The chain couples TRBV10-1 to TRBJ2-4; TRBD2 agrees at 10 bases. CDR1 WNHNN and CDR2 SYGVQD come from the germline V gene (reference sequence). After removal of 0 bases from V and 10 bases from J, the junction contained 3 bases not matched to a gene. The CDR3 covers 14 residues. The CDR3 DNA sequence: TGCGCCAGCAGTGAGTCGGGTAGCGGGGGGATTCAGTACTTC. Translated: CASSESGSGGIQYF.

The rearrangement uses TRBV7-9 and TRBJ1-3; 9 bases map to TRBD1. Germline V CDR1 and CDR2: SEHNR, FQNEAQ (reference sequence). The CDR3 extends over 13 amino acids. The CDR3 DNA sequence: TGTAGTCATCGGGACAGGGCTGGAAACACCATATATTTT. Protein product: CSHRDRAGNTIYF.

V usage is TRBV10-3 and J usage is TRBJ2-7; 8 nucleotides align to TRBD1. Germline CDR1 reads ENHRY; CDR2 reads SYGVKD. CDR3 length: 14 amino acids. V gave up 0 bases and J gave up 6 bases; unmatched junction bases: 4. CDR3 nucleotide sequence: TGTGCCATCAGTGAGTCGACCAGGGGGCCCGAGCAGTACTTC. Protein: CAISESTRGPEQYF.

The chain couples TRBV27 to TRBJ2-3; D unresolved. The germline CDR1 and CDR2 sequences are MNHEY and SMNVEV (reference sequence). The CDR3 covers 13 residues. V shed 2 bases and J shed 4 bases, with 7 bases lying between them. The DNA for the CDR3 is TGTGCCAGCAGTTTAAGCTTTCCAGATACGCAGTATTTT. Its translation is CASSLSFPDTQYF.

This chain links TRBV29-1 with TRBJ1-5, with TRBD1 matching 9 bases. The CDR3 loop spans 12 amino acids. V gave up 6 bases and J gave up 4 bases; unmatched junction bases: 1. The germline CDR1 and CDR2 sequences are SQVTM and ANQGSEA. CDR3 sequence (DNA): TGCAGCGTACAGGGGGCGAATCAGCCCCAGCATTTT. Residues: CSVQGANQPQHF.

This rearrangement joins TRBV19 to TRBJ2-2; TRBD2 agrees at 8 bases. Germline CDR1 LNHDA, CDR2 SQIVND (reference sequence). The CDR3 runs to 15 residues. V dropped 10 bases and J dropped 5; count of bases not matched to a gene: 12. The CDR3: CATPALAGGTGELFF. For the CDR3, the DNA is TGTGCCACCCCCGCCCTAGCGGGCGGAACCGGGGAGCTGTTTTTT.

The genes are TRBV14 and TRBJ2-7; TRBD1 matches 11 bases. CDR3 size: 14 residues. Germline V lookup: CDR1 SGHDN, CDR2 FVKESK. After removal of 4 bases from V and 6 bases from J, the junction contained 5 bases not matched to a gene. The CDR3 coding sequence is TGTGCCAGCAGCCGTCCCGGGACAGGGGGCGAGCAGTACTTC. Translating gives CASSRPGTGGEQYF.

This clone has just a few counts. The chain combines TRBV4-1 with TRBJ2-7, with 11 bases fitting TRBD2. Germline CDR1 MGHRA, CDR2 YSYEKL. The CDR3 loop spans 19 amino acids. Trimming cost V 5 bases and J 4 bases; bases outside gene matches: 19. Here the CDR3 DNA reads TGCGCCAGCAGCAAAGGGGAAGTTGGGTCTAGCGGGAGGCCTTACGAGCAGTACTTC. It encodes CASSKGEVGSSGRPYEQYF.

This clone was seen a single time. The chain carries TRBV11-2 and TRBJ2-5, with D possibly TRBD1 on 6 matching bases. Trimming took 0 bases from V and 2 from J, leaving 19 bases between them. Germline CDR1 SGHAT, CDR2 FQNNGV. CDR3 length equals 18 residues. CDR3 sequence reads: CASSLDGLPDSPQETQYF. In nucleotides, the CDR3 is TGTGCCAGCAGCTTAGATGGGCTCCCGGACAGCCCACAAGAGACCCAGTACTTC.

The chain recombines TRBV27 with TRBJ2-7; TRBD1 matches 8 bases. The CDR3 has 14 amino acids. The V segment lost 7 bases and the J segment 7 bases; nucleotides outside the gene matches: 12. CDR1 is MNHEY, CDR2 SMNVEV, per germline (reference sequence). CDR3 in DNA: TGTGCCAGCACAGGGGGCGGACCTTTGGGGGAGCAGTACTTC. Translation: CASTGGGPLGEQYF.

The chain recombines TRBV2 with TRBJ1-1; D is ambiguous. The CDR3 is 15 amino acids. Per germline, CDR1 SNHLY and CDR2 FYNNEI. V lost 3 bases and J 1 base, leaving 12 bases between the germline ends. This CDR3 reads CASSERPGRNTEAFF. CDR3 bases: TGTGCCAGCAGTGAGAGGCCAGGTAGGAACACTGAAGCTTTCTTT.

This chain links TRBV4-2 with TRBJ1-5; D is undetermined. The germline V gene encodes CDR1 LGHNA and CDR2 YNFKEQ. Trimming stripped 0 bases from V and 4 bases from J, with 16 bases between. The CDR3 totals 17 residues. The CDR3 DNA follows: TGTGCCAGCAGCCAAGAGGGCAGGAGAACGATGAATCAGCCCCAGCATTTT. Residues: CASSQEGRRTMNQPQHF.

V is TRBV6-6 and J is TRBJ1-1; perhaps TRBD1 as D (6 bases). This CDR3 has 14 amino acids. CDR1 is MNHNY and CDR2 is SVGAGI in the germline V gene (reference sequence). V was trimmed by 2 bases and J by 6 bases, leaving 13 bases between them. CDR3 protein: CASSYETGWSEAFF. CDR3 bases: TGTGCCAGCAGTTACGAAACAGGGTGGTCTGAAGCTTTCTTT.